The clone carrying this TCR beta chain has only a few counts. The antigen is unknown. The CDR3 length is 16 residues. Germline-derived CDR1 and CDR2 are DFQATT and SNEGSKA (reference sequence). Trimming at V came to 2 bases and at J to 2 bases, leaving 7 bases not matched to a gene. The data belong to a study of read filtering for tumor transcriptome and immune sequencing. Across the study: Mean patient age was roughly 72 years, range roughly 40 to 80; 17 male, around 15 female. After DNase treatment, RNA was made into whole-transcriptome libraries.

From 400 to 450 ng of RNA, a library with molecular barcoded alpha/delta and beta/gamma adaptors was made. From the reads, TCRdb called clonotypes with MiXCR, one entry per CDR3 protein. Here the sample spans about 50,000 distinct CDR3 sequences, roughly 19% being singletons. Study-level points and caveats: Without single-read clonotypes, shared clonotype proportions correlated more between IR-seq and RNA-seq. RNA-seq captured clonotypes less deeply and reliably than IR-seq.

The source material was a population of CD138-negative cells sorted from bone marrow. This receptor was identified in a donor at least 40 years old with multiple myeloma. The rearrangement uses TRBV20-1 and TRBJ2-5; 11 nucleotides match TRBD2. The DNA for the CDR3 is TGCAGTGCTAGACCACCGGGACTAGCGGCGCAAGAGACCCAGTACTTC. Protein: CSARPPGLAAQETQYF.